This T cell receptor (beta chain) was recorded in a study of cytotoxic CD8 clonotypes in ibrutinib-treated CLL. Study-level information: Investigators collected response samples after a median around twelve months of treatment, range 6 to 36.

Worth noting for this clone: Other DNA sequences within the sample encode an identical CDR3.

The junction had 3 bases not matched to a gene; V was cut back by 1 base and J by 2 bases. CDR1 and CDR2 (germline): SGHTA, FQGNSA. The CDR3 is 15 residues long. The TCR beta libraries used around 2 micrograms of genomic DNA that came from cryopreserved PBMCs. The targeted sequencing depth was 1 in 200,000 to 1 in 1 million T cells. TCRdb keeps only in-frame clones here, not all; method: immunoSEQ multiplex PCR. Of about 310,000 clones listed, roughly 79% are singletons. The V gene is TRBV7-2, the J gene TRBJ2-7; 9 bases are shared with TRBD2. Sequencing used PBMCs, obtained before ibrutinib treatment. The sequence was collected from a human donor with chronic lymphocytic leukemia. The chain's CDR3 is CASSLEAGGAYEQYF. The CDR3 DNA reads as TGTGCCAGCAGCTTAGAAGCGGGAGGTGCCTACGAGCAGTACTTC.